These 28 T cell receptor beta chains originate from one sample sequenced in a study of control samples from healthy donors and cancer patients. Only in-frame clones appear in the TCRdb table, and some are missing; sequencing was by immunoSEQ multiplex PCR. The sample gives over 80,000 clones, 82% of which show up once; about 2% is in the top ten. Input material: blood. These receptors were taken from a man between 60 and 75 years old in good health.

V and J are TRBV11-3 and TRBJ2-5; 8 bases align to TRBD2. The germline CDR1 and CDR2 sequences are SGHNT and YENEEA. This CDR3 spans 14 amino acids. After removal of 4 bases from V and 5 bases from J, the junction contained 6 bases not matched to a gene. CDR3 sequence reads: CASSSGGAGETQYF. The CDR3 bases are TGTGCCAGCAGCTCCGGGGGGGCCGGGGAGACCCAGTACTTC.

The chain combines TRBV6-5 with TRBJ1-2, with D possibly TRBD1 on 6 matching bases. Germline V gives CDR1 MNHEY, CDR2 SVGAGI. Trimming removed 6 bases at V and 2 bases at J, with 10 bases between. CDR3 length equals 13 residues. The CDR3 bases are TGTGCCAGCAGAAGGACAGTCAACTATGGCTACACCTTC. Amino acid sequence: CASRRTVNYGYTF.

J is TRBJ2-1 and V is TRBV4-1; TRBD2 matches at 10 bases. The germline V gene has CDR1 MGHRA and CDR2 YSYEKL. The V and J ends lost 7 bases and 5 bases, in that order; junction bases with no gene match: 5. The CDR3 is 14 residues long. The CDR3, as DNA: TGCGCCAGCACCCTAGCGGGAGACGACAATGAGCAGTTCTTC. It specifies CASTLAGDDNEQFF.

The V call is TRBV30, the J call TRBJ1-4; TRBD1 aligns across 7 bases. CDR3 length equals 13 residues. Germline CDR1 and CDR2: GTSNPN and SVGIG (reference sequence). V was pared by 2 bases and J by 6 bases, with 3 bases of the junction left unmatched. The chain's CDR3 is CAWSRTGHEKLFF. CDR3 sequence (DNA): TGTGCCTGGAGTAGGACAGGCCATGAAAAACTGTTTTTT. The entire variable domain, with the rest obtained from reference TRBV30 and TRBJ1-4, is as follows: SQTIHQWPATLVQPVGSPLSLECTVEGTSNPNLYWYRQAAGRGLQLLFYSVGIGQISSEVPQNLSASRPQDRQFILSSKKLLLSDSGFYLCAWSRTGHEKLFFGSGTQLSVL.

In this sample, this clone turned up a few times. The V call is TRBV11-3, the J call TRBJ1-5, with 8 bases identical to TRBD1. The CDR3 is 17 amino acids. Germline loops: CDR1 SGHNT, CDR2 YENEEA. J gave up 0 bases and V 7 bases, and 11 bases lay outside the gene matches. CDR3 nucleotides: TGTGCCAGCACAGGGGGCTTCATTACCTATAGCAATCAGCCCCAGCATTTT. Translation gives CASTGGFITYSNQPQHF.

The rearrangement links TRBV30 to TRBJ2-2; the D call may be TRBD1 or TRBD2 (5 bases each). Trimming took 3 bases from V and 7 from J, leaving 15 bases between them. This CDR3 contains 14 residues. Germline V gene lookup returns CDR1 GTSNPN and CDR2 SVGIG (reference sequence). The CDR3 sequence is CAWSLGRVVGELFF. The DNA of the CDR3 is TGTGCCTGGAGCCTGGGACGGGTTGTCGGGGAGCTGTTTTTT.

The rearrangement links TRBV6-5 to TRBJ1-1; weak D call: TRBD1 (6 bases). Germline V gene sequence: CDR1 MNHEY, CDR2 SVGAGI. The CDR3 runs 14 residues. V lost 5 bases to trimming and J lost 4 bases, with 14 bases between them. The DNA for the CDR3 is TGTGCCAGCAGTACTCAGGGGAAGGGCACTGAAGCTTTCTTT. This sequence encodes CASSTQGKGTEAFF.

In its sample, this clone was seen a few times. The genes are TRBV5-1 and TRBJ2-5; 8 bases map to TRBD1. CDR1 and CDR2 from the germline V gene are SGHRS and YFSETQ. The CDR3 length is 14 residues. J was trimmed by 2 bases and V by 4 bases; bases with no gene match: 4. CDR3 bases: TGCGCCAGCAGCACTGGACAGGGACAAGAGACCCAGTACTTC. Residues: CASSTGQGQETQYF.

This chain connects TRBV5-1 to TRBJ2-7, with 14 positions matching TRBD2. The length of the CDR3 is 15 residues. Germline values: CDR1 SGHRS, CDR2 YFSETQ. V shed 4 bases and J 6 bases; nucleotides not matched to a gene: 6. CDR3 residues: CASSLGTSGSGEQYF. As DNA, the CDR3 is TGCGCCAGCAGCCTCGGGACTAGCGGGAGTGGCGAGCAGTACTTC.

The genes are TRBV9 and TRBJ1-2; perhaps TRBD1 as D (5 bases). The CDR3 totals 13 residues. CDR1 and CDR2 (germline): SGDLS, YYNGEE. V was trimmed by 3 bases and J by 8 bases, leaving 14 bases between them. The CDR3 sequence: CASSATGAGGYTF. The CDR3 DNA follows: TGTGCCAGCAGCGCGACCGGGGCGGGGGGCTACACCTTC. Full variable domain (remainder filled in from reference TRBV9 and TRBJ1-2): DSGVTQTPKHLITATGQRVTLRCSPRSGDLSVYWYQQSLDQGLQFLIQYYNGEERAKGNILERFSAQQFPDLHSELNLSSLELGDSALYFCASSATGAGGYTFGSGTRLTVV.

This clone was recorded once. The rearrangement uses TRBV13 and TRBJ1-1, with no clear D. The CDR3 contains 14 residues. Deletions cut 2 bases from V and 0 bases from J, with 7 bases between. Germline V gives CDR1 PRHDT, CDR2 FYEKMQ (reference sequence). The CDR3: CASSLPGMNTEAFF. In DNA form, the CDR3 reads TGTGCCAGCAGCTTACCAGGTATGAACACTGAAGCTTTCTTT.

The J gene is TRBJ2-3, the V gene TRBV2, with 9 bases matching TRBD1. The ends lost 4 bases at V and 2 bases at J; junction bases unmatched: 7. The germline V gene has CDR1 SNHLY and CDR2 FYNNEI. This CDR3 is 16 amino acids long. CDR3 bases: TGTGCCAGCAGTGTCCCGGGACAGGGAAACACAGATACGCAGTATTTT. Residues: CASSVPGQGNTDTQYF.

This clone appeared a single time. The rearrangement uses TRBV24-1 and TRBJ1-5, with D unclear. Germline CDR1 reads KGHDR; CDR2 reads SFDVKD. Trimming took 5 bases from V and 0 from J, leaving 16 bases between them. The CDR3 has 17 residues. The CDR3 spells CATSGPGRSGSNQPQHF. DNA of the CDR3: TGTGCCACCAGTGGCCCAGGCCGCTCCGGTAGCAATCAGCCCCAGCATTTT.

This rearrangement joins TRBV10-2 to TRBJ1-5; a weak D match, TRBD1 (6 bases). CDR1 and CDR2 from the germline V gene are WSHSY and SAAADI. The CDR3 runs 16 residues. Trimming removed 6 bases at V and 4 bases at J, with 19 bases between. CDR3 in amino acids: CASSKREQGLNQPQHF. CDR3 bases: TGCGCCAGCAGCAAGAGGGAGCAGGGGTTAAATCAGCCCCAGCATTTT.

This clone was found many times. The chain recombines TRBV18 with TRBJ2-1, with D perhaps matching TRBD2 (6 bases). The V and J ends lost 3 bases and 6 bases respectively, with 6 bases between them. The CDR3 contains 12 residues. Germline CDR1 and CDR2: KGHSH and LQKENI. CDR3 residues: CASSPSGNEQFF. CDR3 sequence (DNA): TGTGCCAGCTCACCTAGCGGCAATGAGCAGTTCTTC. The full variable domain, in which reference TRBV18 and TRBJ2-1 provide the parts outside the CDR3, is NAGVMQNPRHLVRRRGQEARLRCSPMKGHSHVYWYRQLPEEGLKFMVYLQKENIIDESGMPKERFSAEFPKEGPSILRIQQVVRGDSAAYFCASSPSGNEQFFGPGTRLTVL.

The CDR3 reads CASSEVKGGTGELFF. DNA for the CDR3: TGTGCCAGCAGTGAAGTCAAGGGAGGCACCGGGGAGCTGTTTTTT. V is TRBV2 and J is TRBJ2-2, with D possibly matching TRBD2 (6 bases). The CDR3 sequence is 15 residues long. V lost 1 base to trimming and J lost 4 bases, with 10 bases between them. Germline assignment: CDR1 SNHLY and CDR2 FYNNEI.

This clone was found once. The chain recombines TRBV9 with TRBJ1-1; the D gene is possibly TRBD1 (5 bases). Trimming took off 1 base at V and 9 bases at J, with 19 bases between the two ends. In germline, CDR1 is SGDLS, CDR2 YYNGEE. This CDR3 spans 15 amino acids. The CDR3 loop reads CASSVRPVESGQAFF. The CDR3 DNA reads TGTGCCAGCAGCGTAAGACCCGTTGAGTCAGGGCAAGCTTTCTTT. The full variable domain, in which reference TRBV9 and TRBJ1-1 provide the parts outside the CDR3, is DSGVTQTPKHLITATGQRVTLRCSPRSGDLSVYWYQQSLDQGLQFLIQYYNGEERAKGNILERFSAQQFPDLHSELNLSSLELGDSALYFCASSVRPVESGQAFFGQGTRLTVV.

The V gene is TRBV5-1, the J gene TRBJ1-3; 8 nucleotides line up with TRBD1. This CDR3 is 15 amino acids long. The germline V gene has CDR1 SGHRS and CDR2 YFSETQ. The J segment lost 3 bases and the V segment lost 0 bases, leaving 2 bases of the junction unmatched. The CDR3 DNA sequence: TGCGCCAGCAGCTTGGCAGGGGGCAGTGGAAACACCATATATTTT. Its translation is CASSLAGGSGNTIYF.

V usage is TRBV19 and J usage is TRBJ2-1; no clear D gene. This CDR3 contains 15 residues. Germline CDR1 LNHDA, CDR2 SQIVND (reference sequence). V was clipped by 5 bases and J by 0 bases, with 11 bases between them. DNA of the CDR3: TGTGCCAGTAGTCCCGAGTTCCCCTCCTACAATGAGCAGTTCTTC. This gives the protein CASSPEFPSYNEQFF.

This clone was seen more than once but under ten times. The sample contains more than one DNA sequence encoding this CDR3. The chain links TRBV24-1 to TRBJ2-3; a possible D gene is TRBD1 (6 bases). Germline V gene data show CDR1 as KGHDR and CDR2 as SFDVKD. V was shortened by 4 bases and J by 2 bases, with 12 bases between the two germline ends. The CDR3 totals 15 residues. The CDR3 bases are TGTGCCACCAGTGACTCGGACAGATACACAGATACGCAGTATTTT. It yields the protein CATSDSDRYTDTQYF.

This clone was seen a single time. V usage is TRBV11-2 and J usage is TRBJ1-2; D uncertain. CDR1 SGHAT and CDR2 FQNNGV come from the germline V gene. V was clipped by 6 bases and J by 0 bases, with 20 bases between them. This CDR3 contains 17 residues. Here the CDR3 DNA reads TGTGCCAGCAGACACATCGGTCGAGCAAGGACTAACTATGGCTACACCTTC. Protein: CASRHIGRARTNYGYTF.

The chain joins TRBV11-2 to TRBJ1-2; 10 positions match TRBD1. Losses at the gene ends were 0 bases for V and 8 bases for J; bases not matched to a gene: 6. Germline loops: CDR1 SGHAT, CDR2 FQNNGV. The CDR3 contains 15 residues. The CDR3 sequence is CASSLEGTGVGGYTF. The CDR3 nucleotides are TGTGCCAGCAGCTTAGAAGGGACAGGGGTTGGCGGCTACACCTTC.

CDR3 bases: TGTGCCAGCAGCCATCCACCTCCCGGGACAGGTTCTACCGAGCAGTACTTC. This gives the protein CASSHPPPGTGSTEQYF. The genes are TRBV3-1 (or the pseudogene TRBV3-2) and TRBJ2-7; TRBD1 matches at 8 bases. This CDR3 is built from 17 residues. Trimming cost V 3 bases and J 6 bases; bases outside gene matches: 16. CDR1 LGHDT and CDR2 YNNKEL come from the germline V gene (reference sequence).

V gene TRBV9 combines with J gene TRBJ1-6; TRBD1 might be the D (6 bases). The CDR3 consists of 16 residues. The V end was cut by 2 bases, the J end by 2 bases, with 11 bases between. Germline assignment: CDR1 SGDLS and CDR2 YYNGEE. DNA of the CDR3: TGTGCCAGCAGCGTCAAGCAGGGGCCCTATAATTCACCCCTCCACTTT. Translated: CASSVKQGPYNSPLHF.

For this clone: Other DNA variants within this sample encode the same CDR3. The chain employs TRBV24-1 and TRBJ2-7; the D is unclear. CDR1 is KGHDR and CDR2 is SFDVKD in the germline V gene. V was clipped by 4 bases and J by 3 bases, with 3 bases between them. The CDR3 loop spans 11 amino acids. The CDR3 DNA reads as TGTGCCACCAGTGACTTCTACGAGCAGTACTTC. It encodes CATSDFYEQYF.

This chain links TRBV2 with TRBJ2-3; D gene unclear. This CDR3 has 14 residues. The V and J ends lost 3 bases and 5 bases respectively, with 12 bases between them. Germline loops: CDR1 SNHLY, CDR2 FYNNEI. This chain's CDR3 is CASSEGQEIDTQYF. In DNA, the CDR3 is TGTGCCAGCAGTGAGGGCCAAGAAATAGATACGCAGTATTTT.

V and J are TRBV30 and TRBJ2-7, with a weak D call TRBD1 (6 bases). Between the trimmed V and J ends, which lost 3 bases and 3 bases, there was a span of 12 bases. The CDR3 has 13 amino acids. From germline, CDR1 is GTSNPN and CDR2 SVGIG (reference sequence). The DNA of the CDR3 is TGTGCCTGGAGCCCGGGACACGGCTACGAGCAGTACTTC. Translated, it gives CAWSPGHGYEQYF.

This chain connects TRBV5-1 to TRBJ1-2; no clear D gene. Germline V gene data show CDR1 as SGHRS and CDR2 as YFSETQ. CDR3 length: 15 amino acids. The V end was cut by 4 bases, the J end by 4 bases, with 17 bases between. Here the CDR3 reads CASSLYTEGIYGYTF. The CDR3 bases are TGCGCCAGCAGCCTCTATACAGAAGGTATCTATGGCTACACCTTC.